This TCR beta chain emerged from a study of T and B cells in COVID-19 patients. About the study: COVID-19 patients gave peripheral blood either during active infection or after recovery. Active-infection patients were older, median roughly 67 years, than recovered patients, median around 34 years. Study-level results: Patients with COVID-19 reportedly showed strongly skewed T cell receptor beta variable and joining gene usage. Sorted SARS-CoV-2-responsive or tetramer+ T cells and CD4+, regulatory and CD8+ subsets were not yet sequenced.

A note on this clonotype: Its cognate antigen is unknown.

This CDR3 region has 19 residues. Germline CDR1 and CDR2: MNHEY and SVGAGI. V was clipped by 7 bases and J by 5 bases; unmatched bases: 15. BIOMED2 TRB-A/B primer pools were used in multiplex TRB PCR. One entry per CDR3 protein, called by TCRdb with MiXCR from the multiplex PCR reads. The table has about 22,000 distinct CDR3 sequences, around 30% seen once. From blood, 250-500 ng of genomic DNA served as TRB template. The chain has TRBV6-5 and TRBJ2-2; 14 nucleotides agree with TRBD2. This clonotype was obtained from a human donor who had recovered from COVID-19. The sample consisted of blood. The CDR3 DNA follows: TGTGCCAGCAACCAATATTTACTCAGACTAGCGGGGGGGACCGGGGAGCTGTTTTTT. This gives the protein CASNQYLLRLAGGTGELFF.